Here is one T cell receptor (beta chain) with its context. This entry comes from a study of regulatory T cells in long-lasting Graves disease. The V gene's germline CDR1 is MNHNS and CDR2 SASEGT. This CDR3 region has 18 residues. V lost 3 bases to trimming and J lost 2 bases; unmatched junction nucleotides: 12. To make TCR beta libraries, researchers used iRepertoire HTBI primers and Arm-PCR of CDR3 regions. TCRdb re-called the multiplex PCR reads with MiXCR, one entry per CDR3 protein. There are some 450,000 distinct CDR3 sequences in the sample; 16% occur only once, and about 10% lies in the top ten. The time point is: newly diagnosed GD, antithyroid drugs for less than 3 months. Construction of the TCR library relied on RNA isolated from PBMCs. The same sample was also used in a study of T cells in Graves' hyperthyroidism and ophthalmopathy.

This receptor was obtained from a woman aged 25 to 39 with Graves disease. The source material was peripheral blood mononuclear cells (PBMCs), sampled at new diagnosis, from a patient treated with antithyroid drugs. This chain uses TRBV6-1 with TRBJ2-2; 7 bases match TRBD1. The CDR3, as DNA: TGTGCCAGCAGTGAGTTTCTGTTGGGACAGTTAAACACCGGGGAGCTGTTTTTT. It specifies CASSEFLLGQLNTGELFF.